These T cell receptor beta chains were read from a single sample in a study of cytomegalovirus exposure and HLA in healthy donors. Profiling relied on immunoSEQ multiplex PCR, and the TCRdb table lists in-frame clones only, not all of them. The top ten hold less than 2.5% of the sample, which has about 150,000 clones, approximately 86% seen once. Input material: PBMCs. These receptors all come from a human donor in good health. The CDR3 runs from the conserved cysteine through the conserved F or W. The D gene is left open where the match is weak. The size of a clone is reported for some rows only, either as once, few or many, or as a class for expanded clones.

>TRBD2|TRBJ2-1|TRBV27|.
CASQTSGNNEQFF
TGTGCCAGCCAGACTAGCGGGAACAATGAGCAGTTCTTC
>TRBD1|TRBJ1-1|TRBV19|once
CASWPSGGGGTEAFF
TGTGCCAGTTGGCCCAGTGGAGGGGGCGGCACTGAAGCTTTCTTT
>TRBD1|TRBJ1-5|TRBV25-1|.
CASSSPGQGNQPQHF
TGTGCCAGCAGTTCGCCGGGACAGGGCAATCAGCCCCAGCATTTT
>.|TRBJ1-5|TRBV6-5|.
CASSEAYRNQPQHF
TGTGCCAGCAGTGAGGCTTATAGGAATCAGCCCCAGCATTTT
>.|TRBJ1-1|TRBV6-1|many
CASSEEGEAFF
TGTGCCAGCAGTGAGGAGGGTGAAGCTTTCTTT
>.|TRBJ2-1|TRBV7-6|.
CASSLAMTMGQFF
TGTGCCAGCAGCTTAGCTATGACTATGGGTCAGTTCTTC
>TRBD1|TRBJ1-1|TRBV10-1|.
CASSESGQGVMNTEAFF
TGCGCCAGCAGTGAGTCGGGGCAGGGGGTTATGAACACTGAAGCTTTCTTT
>.|TRBJ2-5|TRBV2|.
CATTRRGSGQETQYF
TGTGCCACCACTCGCAGAGGGAGTGGACAAGAGACCCAGTACTTC
>.|TRBJ2-6|TRBV11-2|once
CASSSGQLNANVLTF
TGTGCCAGCAGCTCAGGACAGTTAAATGCCAACGTCCTGACTTTC
>TRBD2|TRBJ2-1|TRBV6-1|.
CASSEEGTSGGIYNEQFF
TGTGCCAGCAGTGAAGAGGGGACTAGCGGGGGAATCTACAATGAGCAGTTCTTC
>.|TRBJ1-6|TRBV10-3|.
CAISPGQGNSPLHF
TGTGCCATCAGTCCAGGCCAAGGTAATTCACCCCTCCACTTT
>.|TRBJ2-1|TRBV5-1|.
CASSSGTYYNEQFF
TGCGCCAGCAGCTCCGGGACTTATTACAATGAGCAGTTCTTC
>.|TRBJ2-2|TRBV11-1|.
CASSSGNTGELFF
TGTGCCAGCAGCTCCGGGAACACCGGGGAGCTGTTTTTT
>TRBD2|TRBJ2-1|TRBV5-4|.
CASSLEARGGSYNEQFF
TGTGCCAGCAGCTTGGAGGCGCGGGGGGGCTCCTACAATGAGCAGTTCTTC
>.|TRBJ2-1|TRBV5-4|.
CASSNMLANEQFF
TGTGCCAGCAGCAATATGCTAGCAAATGAGCAGTTCTTC
>.|TRBJ2-4|TRBV28|.
CASERLRGIQYF
TGTGCCAGCGAGAGGTTAAGGGGCATTCAGTACTTC
>TRBD1|TRBJ2-1|TRBV18|.
CASSSAPGQYNEQFF
TGTGCCAGCTCGTCAGCTCCGGGACAGTACAATGAGCAGTTCTTC
>TRBD1|TRBJ2-1|TRBV19|.
CASSIDLAGTGGYNEQFF
TGTGCCAGTAGTATAGATCTCGCAGGGACAGGGGGATACAATGAGCAGTTCTTC
>TRBD2|TRBJ2-1|TRBV13|.
CASRDTSGGPTYNEQFF
TGTGCCAGCAGGGATACTAGCGGGGGGCCCACCTACAATGAGCAGTTCTTC
>TRBD1|TRBJ1-1|TRBV6-1|.
CASSRGGQGLTEAFF
TGTGCCAGCAGTCGTGGGGGACAGGGTTTAACTGAAGCTTTCTTT
>TRBD2|TRBJ2-4|TRBV19|few
CASSIGLADLQYF
TGTGCCAGTAGTATTGGACTAGCGGATCTCCAGTACTTC
>.|TRBJ2-1|TRBV7-2|.
CASSLGQYNEQFF
TGTGCCAGCAGCTTGGGGCAGTACAATGAGCAGTTCTTC
>.|TRBJ2-6|TRBV28|.
CASSLWLASGANVLTF
TGTGCCAGCAGTTTATGGCTGGCCTCTGGGGCCAACGTCCTGACTTTC
>.|TRBJ2-7|TRBV19|.
CASSIGGSSYEQYF
TGTGCCAGTAGTATAGGGGGCAGCTCCTACGAGCAGTACTTC
>TRBD1|TRBJ2-2|TRBV9|.
CASSTPGQGRTNTGELFF
TGTGCCAGCAGCACACCGGGACAGGGGCGGACGAACACCGGGGAGCTGTTTTTT
>.|TRBJ1-1|TRBV2|.
CASSGQALSTEAFF
TGTGCCAGCAGTGGACAGGCATTGAGCACTGAAGCTTTCTTT
>.|TRBJ1-2|TRBV6-5|few
CASSRGLPPNYGYTF
TGTGCCAGCAGCCGAGGCCTCCCACCGAACTATGGCTACACCTTC
>TRBD1|TRBJ2-2|TRBV2|.
CASNRGGELFF
TGTGCCAGCAACAGGGGCGGGGAGCTGTTTTTT
>.|TRBJ1-2|TRBV6-1|once
CASSEKVRAADGYTF
TGTGCCAGCAGTGAAAAAGTCAGGGCGGCGGATGGCTACACCTTC
>.|TRBJ1-2|TRBV5-4|.
CASSLDQTNYGYTF
TGTGCCAGCAGCTTGGATCAGACTAACTATGGCTACACCTTC
>.|TRBJ1-5|TRBV6-6|.
CASTNTGYQPQHF
TGTGCCAGCACCAACACAGGGTACCAGCCCCAGCATTTT
>TRBD1|TRBJ2-2|TRBV6-6|.
CASSLGQGVNTGELFF
TGTGCCAGCAGTTTAGGACAGGGGGTGAACACCGGGGAGCTGTTTTTT
>TRBD1|TRBJ2-3|TRBV4-3|.
CASSQEIETGVSDTQYF
TGCGCCAGCAGCCAAGAAATTGAGACAGGGGTTTCGGATACGCAGTATTTT
>TRBD2|TRBJ2-3|TRBV18|.
CASSLTSGTGADTQYF
TGTGCCAGCTCACTAACTAGCGGGACCGGCGCAGATACGCAGTATTTT
>TRBD1|TRBJ1-2|TRBV25-1|.
CASSEQGASYGYTF
TGTGCCAGCAGTGAACAGGGGGCGTCTTATGGCTACACCTTC
>TRBD1|TRBJ2-7|TRBV18|.
CASSPGTGQGISYEQYF
TGTGCCAGCTCACCTGGAACTGGACAGGGGATCTCCTACGAGCAGTACTTC
>TRBD2|TRBJ2-7|TRBV6-4|.
CASSMFASGTNSYEQYF
TGTGCCAGCAGTATGTTCGCTAGCGGGACGAATAGCTACGAGCAGTACTTC
>TRBD2|TRBJ2-3|TRBV7-9|.
CASSLAGGKADTQYF
TGTGCCAGCAGCTTAGCCGGGGGGAAAGCAGATACGCAGTATTTT
>TRBD2|TRBJ2-1|TRBV4-2|.
CASSQDRGGSLNEQFF
TGTGCCAGCAGCCAAGATCGTGGCGGGAGCTTGAATGAGCAGTTCTTC
>.|TRBJ1-4|TRBV5-5|.
CASSRTEKNEKLFF
TGTGCCAGCAGCCGGACAGAAAAAAATGAAAAACTGTTTTTT
>TRBD1|TRBJ2-1|TRBV9|.
CASSAGGLDNEQFF
TGTGCCAGCAGCGCAGGGGGATTGGACAATGAGCAGTTCTTC
>TRBD1|TRBJ2-1|TRBV10-3|.
CAISEKQGERDEQFF
TGTGCCATCAGTGAGAAGCAGGGGGAAAGGGATGAGCAGTTCTTC
>TRBD1|TRBJ1-5|TRBV6-1|.
CASMGAGGQPQHF
TGTGCCAGCATGGGGGCAGGGGGCCAGCCCCAGCATTTT
>TRBD1|TRBJ1-2|TRBV27|.
CASSRDRNPYGYTF
TGTGCCAGCAGTCGGGACAGGAACCCCTATGGCTACACCTTC
>TRBD1|TRBJ1-1|TRBV19|.
CASSTHGTGNTEAFF
TGTGCCAGTAGTACTCACGGGACAGGGAACACTGAAGCTTTCTTT
>TRBD1|TRBJ1-1|TRBV6-1|.
CASIQDRLNTEAFF
TGTGCCAGCATTCAGGACAGGTTGAACACTGAAGCTTTCTTT
>TRBD1|TRBJ2-7|TRBV30|.
CAWSAGTGRSYEQYF
TGTGCCTGGAGTGCCGGGACAGGGAGATCCTACGAGCAGTACTTC
>.|TRBJ1-1|TRBV7-9|once
CASSLKREAFF
TGTGCCAGCAGCTTAAAGCGTGAAGCTTTCTTT
>.|TRBJ2-7|TRBV5-4|.
CASSLASGDYEQYF
TGTGCCAGCAGCTTGGCTTCGGGGGACTACGAGCAGTACTTC